Each of the 20 T cell receptor beta chains below was sequenced from the same sample in a study of regulatory T cells in long-lasting Graves disease. Time point given: newly diagnosed GD, antithyroid drugs for less than 3 months. The TCR library was prepared using RNA isolated from PBMCs. The authors built TCR beta libraries using iRepertoire HTBI primers and Arm-PCR of CDR3 regions. From the multiplex PCR reads, TCRdb called clonotypes with MiXCR, one entry per CDR3 protein. The sample lists a few hundred thousand distinct CDR3 sequences; 12% to 15% were seen once. This same sample was also part of a study on T cells in Graves' hyperthyroidism and ophthalmopathy.

The sample was peripheral blood mononuclear cells (PBMCs), taken at new diagnosis, from a patient treated with antithyroid drugs. Receptors originate from a woman between 50 and 59 years old with Graves disease.

This clonotype was observed a few times. This sequence joins TRBV10-3 and TRBJ2-1; no firm D call. V dropped 5 bases and J dropped 0 bases, with 14 bases sitting between them. This CDR3 is 16 amino acids long. Looked up from germline, CDR1 is ENHRY and CDR2 is SYGVKD. The DNA of the CDR3 is TGTGCCATCAGTCCCAAGCCCCGAAGCTCCTACAATGAGCAGTTCTTC. Its translation: CAISPKPRSSYNEQFF.

In its sample, this clonotype was seen a few times. J is TRBJ1-6 and V is TRBV10-3, with D possibly TRBD1 on 5 matching bases. Germline-derived CDR1 and CDR2 are ENHRY and SYGVKD. V lost 3 bases, J lost 7 bases, and 16 bases lay in between. The CDR3 length is 16 residues. The CDR3 protein is CAISDPGRGGNSPLHF. The CDR3 bases are TGTGCCATCAGTGACCCCGGTAGGGGTGGGAATTCACCCCTCCACTTT.

This clonotype showed up just a few times. With a much larger clone just one base away, this may be a read error. V usage is TRBV28 and J usage is TRBJ2-3; TRBD2 matches at 8 bases. CDR3 size: 15 residues. Germline V lookup: CDR1 MDHEN, CDR2 SYDVKM. The DNA of the CDR3 is TGTGCCGGCAGTTTAAGCGGGAGCGCTGCAGATACGCAGTATTTT. It yields the protein CAGSLSGSAADTQYF.

The sample holds many counts of this clonotype. J is TRBJ2-1 and V is TRBV11-1, with a weak D call TRBD2 (6 bases). Trimming cost V 5 bases and J 3 bases, with 11 bases left between them. The CDR3 runs to 14 residues. Germline V gives CDR1 SGHAT, CDR2 FQDESV (reference sequence). In DNA, the CDR3 is TGTGCCAGCAGCGGCGGGACCAGCTACAATGAGCAGTTCTTC. This codes for CASSGGTSYNEQFF.

In this sample, this clonotype turned up many times. The chain uses TRBV18 and TRBJ2-5; D unresolved. The V end lost 0 bases, the J end lost 5 bases, and 10 bases lay between the germline ends. This CDR3 is built from 14 residues. Germline V gene lookup returns CDR1 KGHSH and CDR2 LQKENI. The CDR3 is CASSPPSLSETQYF. The CDR3, as DNA: TGTGCCAGCTCACCACCGTCCCTTTCGGAGACCCAGTACTTC. The full variable domain, its missing parts supplied by reference TRBV18 and TRBJ2-5, is NAGVMQNPRHLVRRRGQEARLRCSPMKGHSHVYWYRQLPEEGLKFMVYLQKENIIDESGMPKERFSAEFPKEGPSILRIQQVVRGDSAAYFCASSPPSLSETQYFGPGTRLLVL.

The chain combines TRBV5-1 with TRBJ2-2, with D uncertain. Trimming shortened V by 3 bases and J by 4 bases, and 10 bases separated the two germline ends. The germline CDR1 and CDR2 sequences are SGHRS and YFSETQ. CDR3 length: 14 residues. The DNA for the CDR3 is TGCGCCAGCAGCTATAGGATGGGCACCGGGGAGCTGTTTTTT. Translation: CASSYRMGTGELFF.

This clonotype has just a few counts. The chain uses TRBV9 and TRBJ2-7, with 8 bases lining up with TRBD2. V trimming: 0 bases; J trimming: 4 bases; junction bases outside the gene matches: 9. This CDR3 has 16 residues. CDR1 SGDLS and CDR2 YYNGEE come from the germline V gene. The CDR3: CASSVGAGTRRYEQYF. CDR3 bases: TGTGCCAGCAGCGTAGGGGCCGGGACTAGGCGATACGAGCAGTACTTC.

The sample holds many counts of this clonotype. J is TRBJ2-5 and V is TRBV3-1; 7 bases align to TRBD1. From germline, CDR1 is LGHDT and CDR2 YNNKEL (reference sequence). The CDR3 length is 17 residues. Trimming cost V 6 bases and J 1 base; bases outside gene matches: 14. The CDR3 loop is CASSQPTGVLGQETQYF. The CDR3 DNA is TGTGCCAGCAGTCAACCTACAGGGGTGTTGGGCCAAGAGACCCAGTACTTC.

This clonotype has more than one count but fewer than ten. The chain employs TRBV10-2 and TRBJ1-5, with TRBD1 as a possible D gene (6 bases). CDR1 WSHSY and CDR2 SAAADI come from the germline V gene. The CDR3 sequence is 15 residues long. V was shortened by 2 bases and J by 4 bases, with 12 bases between the two germline ends. CDR3 nucleotides: TGCGCCAGCAGTGAGAGGCAGGGGTGGAATCAGCCCCAGCATTTT. This gives the protein CASSERQGWNQPQHF.

The V and J genes are TRBV7-9 and TRBJ2-7; no definite D call. This CDR3 is built from 12 residues. Germline CDR1 and CDR2: SEHNR and FQNEAQ (reference sequence). V shed 1 base and J shed 7 bases, with 8 bases lying between them. Written as DNA, the CDR3 is TGTGCCAGCAGCTTAGTTCGTGGTGAGCAGTACTTC. Its translation: CASSLVRGEQYF. Full variable domain (missing parts from reference TRBV7-9 and TRBJ2-7): DTGVSQNPRHKITKRGQNVTFRCDPISEHNRLYWYRQTLGQGPEFLTYFQNEAQLEKSRLLSDRFSAERPKGSFSTLEIQRTEQGDSAMYLCASSLVRGEQYFGPGTRLTVT.

The chain is built from TRBV10-3 and TRBJ2-6, with 10 bases that match TRBD2. V shed 4 bases and J 0 bases; nucleotides not matched to a gene: 6. The CDR3 length is 18 residues. Germline V gives CDR1 ENHRY, CDR2 SYGVKD. CDR3: CAISVTGLALSGANVLTF. The CDR3 nucleotides are TGTGCCATCAGTGTTACGGGACTAGCGCTCTCTGGGGCCAACGTCCTGACTTTC.

A few counts support this clonotype. The chain has TRBV25-1 and TRBJ1-6; the D gene is possibly TRBD1 (5 bases). Germline V CDR1 and CDR2: MGHDK, SYGVNS. V was pared by 7 bases and J by 6 bases, with 13 bases between. The length of the CDR3 is 14 residues. The CDR3 DNA reads TGTGCCAGCAAGGGGCCCGGGTTTAATTCACCCCTCCACTTT. It codes for CASKGPGFNSPLHF.

This clonotype turned up a few times. CDR3 in amino acids: CASSSLRQKKTQYF. CDR3 in DNA: TGTGCCAGCAGTTCACTACGACAGAAAAAGACCCAGTACTTC. V and J are TRBV6-5 and TRBJ2-5, with D possibly TRBD1 on 5 matching bases. V was shortened by 4 bases and J by 6 bases, with 15 bases between the two germline ends. There are 14 residues in the CDR3. CDR1 is MNHEY and CDR2 is SVGAGI in the germline V gene.

The genes are TRBV9 and TRBJ2-3; possible D gene TRBD2, 6 bases. Trimming left V 0 bases short and J 7 bases short, with 21 bases between. Germline V CDR1 and CDR2: SGDLS, YYNGEE. The CDR3 runs to 17 residues. In DNA, the CDR3 is TGTGCCAGCAGCGTAGAATCGGGGGACTGGGGATCCTATACGCAGTATTTT. The encoded protein is CASSVESGDWGSYTQYF.

This clonotype has at least ten counts. The chain recombines TRBV12-3 or TRBV12-4 with TRBJ2-1; 11 nucleotides line up with TRBD2. The CDR3 is 15 amino acids. Germline trimming cut 5 bases from V and 7 bases from J; bases unmatched to any gene: 7. The CDR3 DNA sequence: TGTGCCAGCAGTCTATATAGCGGGAGGGGGAATGAGCAGTTCTTC. Translated, it gives CASSLYSGRGNEQFF.

As regards this clonotype: Germline and junction disagree at one end, which may indicate a read error. The V and J genes are TRBV4-1 and TRBJ2-4; perhaps TRBD2 as D (5 bases). The CDR3 is made up of 17 amino acids. Germline CDR1 MGHRA, CDR2 YSYEKL. The CDR3, as DNA: TGCGCCAGCAGCCAAGACGAGCTAATTCTAGCCAAAGACATTCAGTACTTC. Encoded protein: CASSQDELILAKDIQYF.

The V call is TRBV18, the J call TRBJ2-1; TRBD2 aligns across 8 bases. The germline CDR1 and CDR2 sequences are KGHSH and LQKENI. The CDR3 sequence is 17 residues long. Germline trimming cut 3 bases from V and 6 bases from J; bases unmatched to any gene: 13. The CDR3 is CASSPMPLAGLRNEQFF. The CDR3 DNA follows: TGTGCCAGCTCACCCATGCCATTAGCGGGACTTCGCAATGAGCAGTTCTTC.

There are a few counts of this clonotype. The V call is TRBV5-1, the J call TRBJ2-7, with 7 bases fitting TRBD2. This CDR3 spans 18 amino acids. V shed 0 bases, J shed 4 bases, and the junction held 16 bases outside the gene matches. Germline V gene data show CDR1 as SGHRS and CDR2 as YFSETQ. The CDR3 nucleotides are TGCGCCAGCAGCTTGGTTGAGGAATGGCGGGAGACACCTTACGAGCAGTACTTC. Amino acids: CASSLVEEWRETPYEQYF.

This clonotype was observed many times. V and J are TRBV18 and TRBJ2-7; D unresolved. The CDR3 runs 15 residues. Trimming shortened V by 1 base and J by 5 bases, and 15 bases separated the two germline ends. CDR1 KGHSH and CDR2 LQKENI come from the germline V gene. DNA for the CDR3: TGTGCCAGCTCACCACTAGAGGCTAGTTGGGACGAGCAGTACTTC. Translation gives CASSPLEASWDEQYF.

This clonotype occurred once. The chain combines TRBV12-3 or TRBV12-4 with TRBJ2-3, with 7 bases lining up with TRBD1. The CDR3 length is 14 residues. V lost 7 bases, J lost 2 bases, and 6 bases stayed unmatched. The CDR3, as DNA: TGTGCCAGCACCCAGGGGGACCACACAGATACGCAGTATTTT. Its translation is CASTQGDHTDTQYF.